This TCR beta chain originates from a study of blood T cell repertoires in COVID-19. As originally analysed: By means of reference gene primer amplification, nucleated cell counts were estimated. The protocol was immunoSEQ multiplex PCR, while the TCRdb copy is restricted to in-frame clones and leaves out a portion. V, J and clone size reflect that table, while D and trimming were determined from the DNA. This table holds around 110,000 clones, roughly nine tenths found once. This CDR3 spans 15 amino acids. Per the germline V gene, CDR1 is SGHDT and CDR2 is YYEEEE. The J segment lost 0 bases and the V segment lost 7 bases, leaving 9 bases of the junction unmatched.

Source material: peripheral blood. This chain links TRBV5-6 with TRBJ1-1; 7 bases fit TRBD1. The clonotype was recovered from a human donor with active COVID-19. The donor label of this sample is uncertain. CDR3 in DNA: TGTGCCAGCCACAAGATGGACAGGTTGAACACTGAAGCTTTCTTT. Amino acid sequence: CASHKMDRLNTEAFF.